One sample yielded the 16 T cell receptor beta chains listed below, sequenced in a study of blood T cells in healthy people across ages. The second PCR ran about 7 to 12 cycles with a sample-barcoded 5' primer and J-beta primers. TCRdb independently ran MiXCR on the 5' RACE reads; one entry per CDR3 protein. The sample has 1.5 million to 2 million distinct CDR3 sequences, about two fifths seen once; the top ten hold under 25%. Sequencing input: blood. The origin of the receptors is a human donor in good health.

The chain couples TRBV7-2 to TRBJ2-2; the D gene is possibly TRBD1 (6 bases). Looked up from germline, CDR1 is SGHTA and CDR2 is FQGNSA. The CDR3 covers 14 residues. V was clipped by 5 bases and J by 7 bases, with 14 bases between them. CDR3 loop: CASSEQGTLGELFF. The CDR3 region has the DNA TGTGCCAGCAGCGAACAGGGAACCCTCGGGGAGCTGTTTTTT.

V is TRBV20-1 and J is TRBJ2-5; the D gene is possibly TRBD1 (5 bases). V was pared by 3 bases and J by 5 bases, with 19 bases between. This CDR3 comprises 15 residues. Per the germline V gene, CDR1 is DFQATT and CDR2 is SNEGSKA (reference sequence). In nucleotides, the CDR3 is TGCAGTGCTAGGGACACCAAGTGGGCTCGGGAGACCCAGTACTTC. This codes for CSARDTKWARETQYF.

This clonotype was seen a handful of times. A read error may produce the germline difference seen at one junction end. V is TRBV6-6 and J is TRBJ2-5; D gene ambiguous. The assigned J gene may be wrong: the sequence end matches TRBJ2-7 better. The CDR3 runs 12 residues. Germline V gives CDR1 MNHNY, CDR2 SVGAGI (reference sequence). The CDR3 sequence is CAGSYRLGEQYF. DNA of the CDR3: TGTGCCGGCAGTTACCGGCTGGGCGAGCAGTACTTC.

This clonotype was counted between two and nine times. The chain uses TRBV6-5 and TRBJ2-5; no clear D. Germline CDR1 MNHEY, CDR2 SVGAGI. The CDR3 runs 18 residues. V was clipped by 1 base and J by 3 bases, with 21 bases between them. Here the CDR3 reads CASSYYSGSLITKETQYF. In nucleotides, the CDR3 is TGTGCCAGCAGTTACTACTCCGGGTCCCTGATAACAAAAGAGACCCAGTACTTC.

This chain joins TRBV29-1 and TRBJ2-1; D remains unclear. The V end lost 4 bases, the J end lost 6 bases, and 13 bases lay between the germline ends. The CDR3 totals 13 residues. CDR1 is SQVTM, CDR2 ANQGSEA, per germline. In nucleotides, the CDR3 is TGCAGCGTTGGATTCACTCAGATCAATGAGCAGTTCTTC. Translation: CSVGFTQINEQFF.

The rearrangement uses TRBV29-1 and TRBJ2-2; TRBD2 matches 14 bases. The CDR3 has 17 residues. J gave up 1 base and V 5 bases, and 6 bases lay outside the gene matches. The germline CDR1 and CDR2 sequences are SQVTM and ANQGSEA. CDR3 loop: CSVSTSGGAWNTGELFF. Here the CDR3 DNA reads TGCAGCGTTTCGACTAGCGGGGGGGCATGGAACACCGGGGAGCTGTTTTTT.

There are a few counts of this clonotype. The V and J genes are TRBV20-1 and TRBJ2-7, with D possibly being TRBD1 (5 bases). Germline values: CDR1 DFQATT, CDR2 SNEGSKA (reference sequence). V lost 6 bases and J lost 2, with 11 bases in between. This CDR3 region has 12 residues. The CDR3 DNA sequence: TGCAGTGCGACCCTAGGGGCCTACGAGCAGTACTTC. Its protein product is CSATLGAYEQYF.

This clonotype was detected only a few times. The chain uses TRBV10-3 and TRBJ2-7; TRBD1 aligns across 9 bases. Looked up from germline, CDR1 is ENHRY and CDR2 is SYGVKD. The CDR3 extends over 16 amino acids. With V trimmed by 5 bases and J by 3 bases, 11 bases remained unmatched. The CDR3 DNA reads TGTGCCATCAGTCTGGGACAGGGTAACGGTTTCTACGAGCAGTACTTC. This codes for CAISLGQGNGFYEQYF.

The chain carries TRBV20-1 and TRBJ1-4; D is ambiguous. V was shortened by 1 base and J by 5 bases, with 8 bases between the two germline ends. The CDR3 covers 13 residues. CDR1 is DFQATT and CDR2 is SNEGSKA in the germline V gene (reference sequence). This CDR3 is CSARVDRNEKLFF. CDR3 nucleotide sequence: TGCAGTGCTAGAGTCGACCGCAATGAAAAACTGTTTTTT.

This clonotype was counted between two and nine times. The chain recombines TRBV4-2 with TRBJ2-5, with D unclear. V was clipped by 0 bases and J by 11 bases, with 16 bases between them. CDR1 and CDR2 from the germline V gene are LGHNA and YNFKEQ. CDR3 size: 14 residues. The CDR3 loop is CASSQDLVLREQYF. CDR3 DNA sequence: TGTGCCAGCAGCCAAGATTTGGTTTTGAGAGAGCAGTACTTC.

This rearrangement joins TRBV4-3 to TRBJ1-2; D is uncertain. The CDR3 spans 14 residues. Germline CDR1 and CDR2: LGHNA and YSLEER. V lost 2 bases and J 4 bases, leaving 11 bases between the germline ends. The CDR3 sequence: CASSQSAGRYGYTF. The DNA of the CDR3 is TGCGCCAGCAGCCAATCTGCAGGTCGCTATGGCTACACCTTC.

V gene TRBV5-1 combines with J gene TRBJ2-5; TRBD2 matches at 12 bases. Germline V gives CDR1 SGHRS, CDR2 YFSETQ. The CDR3 totals 14 residues. With 8 bases clipped from V and 3 bases from J, the junction kept 5 bases outside the gene matches. CDR3 loop: CASKTSGGEETQYF. The CDR3 nucleotides read TGCGCCAGTAAGACTAGCGGGGGTGAAGAGACCCAGTACTTC.

This chain links TRBV29-1 with TRBJ1-2; D gene unclear. Trimming cost V 5 bases and J 5 bases, with 18 bases left between them. The CDR3 is made up of 14 amino acids. The V gene's germline CDR1 is SQVTM and CDR2 ANQGSEA. This chain's CDR3 is CSVRRKGLGYGYTF. In nucleotides, the CDR3 is TGCAGCGTTCGCAGAAAGGGCCTGGGTTATGGCTACACCTTC. Together with reference TRBV29-1 and TRBJ1-2, the CDR3 gives the full variable domain: SAVISQKPSRDICQRGTSLTIQCQVDSQVTMMFWYRQQPGQSLTLIATANQGSEATYESGFVIDKFPISRPNLTFSTLTVSNMSPEDSSIYLCSVRRKGLGYGYTFGSGTRLTVV.

The rearrangement links TRBV25-1 to TRBJ2-5; maybe TRBD2 (6 bases). Deletions cut 6 bases from V and 5 bases from J, with 25 bases between. The CDR3 has 17 residues. CDR1 and CDR2 (germline): MGHDK, SYGVNS. The CDR3 reads CASREGRVKGRGETQYF. The CDR3 DNA reads TGTGCCAGCAGGGAGGGAAGGGTCAAAGGGCGCGGTGAGACCCAGTACTTC.

This clonotype has more than one count but fewer than ten. The chain has TRBV27 and TRBJ2-7; 9 positions agree with TRBD1. The CDR3 is 14 amino acids. Trimming removed 6 bases from V and 5 bases from J; junction bases left unmatched: 8. From germline, CDR1 is MNHEY and CDR2 SMNVEV (reference sequence). CDR3 protein: CASSHRGLIDEQYF. In DNA, the CDR3 is TGTGCCAGCAGCCACAGGGGGCTTATAGACGAGCAGTACTTC.

Written as DNA, the CDR3 is TGTGCCAGCAGCTTAAACGGGGGGGGGTATCTCCAAGAGACCCAGTACTTC. Its translation is CASSLNGGGYLQETQYF. The chain combines TRBV7-2 with TRBJ2-5; 8 nucleotides line up with TRBD2. After removal of 2 bases from V and 1 base from J, the junction contained 9 bases not matched to a gene. This CDR3 is built from 17 residues. Germline CDR1 reads SGHTA; CDR2 reads FQGNSA. Based on the CDR3 plus reference TRBV7-2 and TRBJ2-5, the full variable domain is GAGVSQSPSNKVTEKGKDVELRCDPISGHTALYWYRQSLGQGLEFLIYFQGNSAPDKSGLPSDRFSAERTGGSVSTLTIQRTQQEDSAVYLCASSLNGGGYLQETQYFGPGTRLLVL.